The 26 T cell receptor beta chains below all came from one sample that was sequenced in a study of blood T cell repertoires in COVID-19. This table comes from immunoSEQ multiplex PCR, and its TCRdb copy is limited to in-frame clones, with some not included. The sample lists over 75,000 clones; approximately 90% were seen once. Specimen: peripheral blood. These receptor sequences come from a human donor with COVID-19, enrolled during active disease. The donor label of this sample is uncertain.

This chain connects TRBV6-5 to TRBJ2-2; TRBD2 aligns across 7 bases. This CDR3 contains 11 residues. With V trimmed by 9 bases and J by 5 bases, 0 bases remained unmatched. CDR1 and CDR2 from the germline V gene are MNHEY and SVGAGI. The CDR3 DNA follows: TGTGCCAGGGGGGGGACCGGGGAGCTGTTTTTT. Translating it yields CARGGTGELFF.

In its sample, this clone was seen a few times. V and J are TRBV15 and TRBJ1-5; D gene uncertain. The CDR3 length is 14 residues. V was trimmed by 0 bases and J by 6 bases, leaving 9 bases between them. From germline, CDR1 is LNHNV and CDR2 YYDKDF (reference sequence). CDR3 sequence reads: CATSRDATGQPQHF. The CDR3 DNA reads TGTGCCACCAGCAGAGATGCGACGGGTCAGCCCCAGCATTTT.

The chain carries TRBV19 and TRBJ1-5; D is possibly TRBD1 (5 bases). This CDR3 contains 13 residues. The V and J ends lost 11 bases and 5 bases respectively, with 16 bases between them. Per the germline V gene, CDR1 is LNHDA and CDR2 is SQIVND (reference sequence). The CDR3 region has the DNA TGTGCCTCGGCCAGGGAATATGATCAGCCCCAGCATTTT. Protein product: CASAREYDQPQHF.

The chain carries TRBV5-6 and TRBJ2-3; tentatively, D is TRBD2 (6 bases). This CDR3 contains 17 residues. Germline loops: CDR1 SGHDT, CDR2 YYEEEE. V lost 0 bases and J 2 bases, leaving 16 bases between the germline ends. The CDR3 here is CASSLAGAGTLTDTQYF. DNA for the CDR3: TGTGCCAGCAGCTTGGCCGGGGCGGGAACCCTCACAGATACGCAGTATTTT.

CDR3 sequence: CASSPAANTEAFF. In DNA form, the CDR3 reads TGTGCCAGCTCACCAGCGGCTAACACTGAAGCTTTCTTT. This chain connects TRBV18 to TRBJ1-1; no clear D gene. Germline V lookup: CDR1 KGHSH, CDR2 LQKENI. The CDR3 has 13 residues. Trimming cost V 2 bases and J 2 bases, with 6 bases left between them.

The chain employs TRBV11-3 and TRBJ2-5; 8 nucleotides line up with TRBD1. This CDR3 spans 17 amino acids. In germline, CDR1 is SGHNT, CDR2 YENEEA. V trimming: 0 bases; J trimming: 5 bases; junction bases outside the gene matches: 11. As DNA, the CDR3 is TGTGCCAGCAGCTTAGATTCAGGGGGCCTCACTCAGGAGACCCAGTACTTC. Protein: CASSLDSGGLTQETQYF.

The chain combines TRBV4-1 with TRBJ1-2; tentative D call: TRBD1 (6 bases). Germline CDR1 and CDR2: MGHRA and YSYEKL. With 4 bases removed from V and 6 bases from J, the gap between germline ends came to 15 bases. The CDR3 runs to 14 residues. Written as DNA, the CDR3 is TGCGCCAGCAGCCCCCCGGCGACAGGCCATGGCTACACCTTC. It yields the protein CASSPPATGHGYTF.

The chain couples TRBV7-9 to TRBJ1-2; D is perhaps TRBD1 (6 bases). The germline V gene encodes CDR1 SEHNR and CDR2 FQNEAQ (reference sequence). Trimming cost V 1 base and J 0 bases, with 12 bases left between them. The length of the CDR3 is 16 residues. The CDR3: CASSLEWTEANYGYTF. The DNA for the CDR3 is TGTGCCAGCAGCTTAGAATGGACAGAAGCTAACTATGGCTACACCTTC. The full variable domain, its missing parts supplied by reference TRBV7-9 and TRBJ1-2, is DTGVSQNPRHKITKRGQNVTFRCDPISEHNRLYWYRQTLGQGPEFLTYFQNEAQLEKSRLLSDRFSAERPKGSFSTLEIQRTEQGDSAMYLCASSLEWTEANYGYTFGSGTRLTVV.

V and J are TRBV18 and TRBJ2-1; 12 bases are shared with TRBD1. J lost 7 bases, V lost 3 bases, and 7 bases had no gene match. The CDR3 is 16 residues long. CDR1 and CDR2 (germline): KGHSH, LQKENI. The CDR3 DNA follows: TGTGCCAGCTCACCCGGATGGGACAGGGGGCCGAATGAGCAGTTCTTC. Its translation is CASSPGWDRGPNEQFF.

The CDR3 nucleotides are TGCAGCGTTTTCAAGTGGACAGGGAGGACCTACGAGCAGTACTTC. Protein product: CSVFKWTGRTYEQYF. The rearrangement uses TRBV29-1 and TRBJ2-7; the match to TRBD1 covers 8 bases. This CDR3 comprises 15 residues. V lost 5 bases, J lost 2 bases, and 11 bases stayed unmatched. Germline V gene data show CDR1 as SQVTM and CDR2 as ANQGSEA.

This clone was recorded only once. The rearrangement uses TRBV11-2 and TRBJ2-3, with D perhaps matching TRBD2 (5 bases). The CDR3 consists of 11 residues. Trimming removed 1 base at V and 11 bases at J, with 7 bases between. CDR1 is SGHAT and CDR2 is FQNNGV in the germline V gene. The CDR3 reads CASSLGGVQYF. The CDR3 DNA reads as TGTGCCAGCAGCTTAGGGGGAGTGCAGTATTTT.

This sequence joins TRBV27 and TRBJ1-1; the match to TRBD1 covers 7 bases. V dropped 5 bases and J dropped 6; count of bases not matched to a gene: 6. CDR1 is MNHEY and CDR2 is SMNVEV in the germline V gene (reference sequence). The CDR3 consists of 13 residues. The CDR3 DNA is TGTGCCAGCAGTAGGGACAGTTGGTCTGAAGCTTTCTTT. Translated: CASSRDSWSEAFF.

This clone is a singleton in its sample. The chain links TRBV18 to TRBJ1-2; TRBD1 is a possible D gene (5 bases). The CDR3 has 14 residues. Trimming took 3 bases from V and 10 from J, leaving 18 bases between them. The germline V gene has CDR1 KGHSH and CDR2 LQKENI. This chain's CDR3 is CASSPSTEENSYTF. CDR3 nucleotide sequence: TGTGCCAGCTCACCCTCGACAGAAGAAAATTCCTACACCTTC.

This chain links TRBV18 with TRBJ2-7; D is unclear. V lost 2 bases to trimming and J lost 3 bases, with 5 bases between them. The CDR3 runs 12 residues. Germline-derived CDR1 and CDR2 are KGHSH and LQKENI. CDR3 amino acids: CASSPDNYEQYF. Here the CDR3 DNA reads TGTGCCAGCTCACCAGACAACTACGAGCAGTACTTC.

This clone was detected a few times. The J gene is TRBJ2-3, the V gene TRBV2; 8 bases fit TRBD1. V lost 8 bases, J lost 2 bases, and 6 bases stayed unmatched. Looked up from germline, CDR1 is SNHLY and CDR2 is FYNNEI. The CDR3 consists of 14 residues. CDR3 protein: CASVYRGNTDTQYF. The CDR3 DNA reads TGTGCCAGCGTTTACAGGGGGAACACAGATACGCAGTATTTT.

The genes are TRBV7-9 and TRBJ1-1, with TRBD1 matching over 7 bases. Germline values: CDR1 SEHNR, CDR2 FQNEAQ (reference sequence). The CDR3 is made up of 15 amino acids. Germline trimming cut 1 base from V and 2 bases from J; bases unmatched to any gene: 4. The CDR3 bases are TGTGCCAGCAGCTTAGGGGCAGGGGGTAACACTGAAGCTTTCTTT. Its protein is CASSLGAGGNTEAFF.

The J gene is TRBJ1-3, the V gene TRBV30, with 9 bases that match TRBD1. The V gene end was trimmed by 4 bases and the J gene end by 8 bases; junction bases not matched to a gene: 6. The CDR3 sequence is 13 residues long. Germline CDR1 GTSNPN, CDR2 SVGIG (reference sequence). As DNA, the CDR3 is TGTGCCTGGACCGAGGGACAGGGAGACACCATATATTTT. This translates into CAWTEGQGDTIYF.

The rearrangement uses TRBV4-2 and TRBJ1-2, with D possibly being TRBD1 (6 bases). The length of the CDR3 is 15 residues. CDR1 LGHNA and CDR2 YNFKEQ come from the germline V gene. The ends were cut back, 0 bases at V and 5 bases at J, with 13 bases in the middle. CDR3 bases: TGTGCCAGCAGCCAAGATTGGGGGCCGGGGTATGGCTACACCTTC. Its translation: CASSQDWGPGYGYTF.

DNA for the CDR3: TGTGCCAGCTCACCGCCTTTCGACAGATACGAGCAGTACTTC. It yields the protein CASSPPFDRYEQYF. The chain has TRBV18 and TRBJ2-7, with D possibly TRBD1 on 5 matching bases. The V end was cut by 3 bases, the J end by 4 bases, with 13 bases between. Germline CDR1 is KGHSH and CDR2 is LQKENI. The CDR3 is 14 residues long.

This chain joins TRBV11-2 and TRBJ1-5, with D perhaps matching TRBD1 (5 bases). This CDR3 comprises 15 residues. Germline assignment: CDR1 SGHAT and CDR2 FQNNGV. Trimming left V 5 bases short and J 6 bases short, with 17 bases between. CDR3 region: CASSPGLSGVQPQHF. CDR3 in DNA: TGTGCCAGCAGCCCAGGGTTGTCGGGAGTTCAGCCCCAGCATTTT. Together with reference TRBV11-2 and TRBJ1-5, the CDR3 gives the full variable domain: EAGVAQSPRYKIIEKRQSVAFWCNPISGHATLYWYQQILGQGPKLLIQFQNNGVVDDSQLPKDRFSAERLKGVDSTLKIQPAKLEDSAVYLCASSPGLSGVQPQHFGDGTRLSIL.

The chain is built from TRBV3-1 (or the pseudogene TRBV3-2) and TRBJ2-2; 7 bases fit TRBD2. V dropped 1 base and J dropped 1; count of bases not matched to a gene: 0. This CDR3 contains 15 residues. From germline, CDR1 is LGHDT and CDR2 YNNKEL (reference sequence). Here the CDR3 reads CASSQAGGNTGELFF. As DNA, the CDR3 is TGTGCCAGCAGCCAAGCGGGGGGGAACACCGGGGAGCTGTTTTTT.

J is TRBJ1-2 and V is TRBV11-2; tentative D call: TRBD1 (5 bases). V shed 5 bases and J shed 4 bases, with 17 bases lying between them. The CDR3 totals 15 residues. Germline V CDR1 and CDR2: SGHAT, FQNNGV. The CDR3, as DNA: TGTGCCAGCAGCCGGGCGGGGACGGGAGCCTATGGCTACACCTTC. Translating gives CASSRAGTGAYGYTF. Drawing the rest from reference TRBV11-2 and TRBJ1-2, the complete variable domain is EAGVAQSPRYKIIEKRQSVAFWCNPISGHATLYWYQQILGQGPKLLIQFQNNGVVDDSQLPKDRFSAERLKGVDSTLKIQPAKLEDSAVYLCASSRAGTGAYGYTFGSGTRLTVV.

The V gene is TRBV11-2, the J gene TRBJ2-7, with 8 bases that match TRBD2. Germline CDR1 reads SGHAT; CDR2 reads FQNNGV. V was clipped by 7 bases and J by 3 bases; unmatched bases: 14. The CDR3 loop spans 16 amino acids. The CDR3 DNA follows: TGTGCCAGCATGCGCGGCCGGGGGGGCCTCCTCTACGAGCAGTACTTC. It codes for CASMRGRGGLLYEQYF.

In the case of this clone: Germline and junction disagree at one end, which may indicate a read error. This chain uses TRBV28 with TRBJ1-1; a weak D match, TRBD1 (5 bases). Germline CDR1 reads MDHEN; CDR2 reads SYDVKM. The CDR3 runs to 10 residues. The CDR3 DNA sequence: TGTGCCAGCAGAGATGACAGCTGGGCCTTT. Translation gives CASRDDSWAF.

This sequence joins TRBV14 and TRBJ2-2; TRBD2 agrees at 8 bases. This CDR3 region has 16 residues. Germline V gene sequence: CDR1 SGHDN, CDR2 FVKESK. V gave up 8 bases and J gave up 5 bases; unmatched junction bases: 13. CDR3 in amino acids: CASGPGPGRGTGELFF. The CDR3 DNA reads as TGTGCCAGCGGACCGGGCCCCGGGAGGGGAACCGGGGAGCTGTTTTTT.

CDR3 region: CASSSGTSGWDTQYF. In DNA, the CDR3 is TGTGCCAGCAGCTCCGGGACTAGCGGGTGGGATACGCAGTATTTT. V and J are TRBV11-3 and TRBJ2-3; 12 bases fit TRBD2. The CDR3 extends over 15 amino acids. Trimming at V came to 4 bases and at J to 6 bases, leaving 5 bases not matched to a gene. CDR1 SGHNT and CDR2 YENEEA come from the germline V gene.